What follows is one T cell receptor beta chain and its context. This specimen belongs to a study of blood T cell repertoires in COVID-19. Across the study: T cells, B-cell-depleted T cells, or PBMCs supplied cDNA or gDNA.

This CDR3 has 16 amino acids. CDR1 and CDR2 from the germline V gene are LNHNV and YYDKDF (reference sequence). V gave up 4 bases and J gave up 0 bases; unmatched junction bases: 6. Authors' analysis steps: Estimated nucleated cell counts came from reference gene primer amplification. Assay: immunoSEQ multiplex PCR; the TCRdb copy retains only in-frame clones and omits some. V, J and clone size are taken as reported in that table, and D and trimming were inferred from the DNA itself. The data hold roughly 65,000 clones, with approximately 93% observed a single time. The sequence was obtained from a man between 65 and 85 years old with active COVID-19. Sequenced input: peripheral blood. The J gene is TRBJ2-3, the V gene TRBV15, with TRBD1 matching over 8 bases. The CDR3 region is CATSIGQGTSTDTQYF. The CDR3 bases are TGTGCCACCAGCATTGGACAGGGAACGAGCACAGATACGCAGTATTTT.